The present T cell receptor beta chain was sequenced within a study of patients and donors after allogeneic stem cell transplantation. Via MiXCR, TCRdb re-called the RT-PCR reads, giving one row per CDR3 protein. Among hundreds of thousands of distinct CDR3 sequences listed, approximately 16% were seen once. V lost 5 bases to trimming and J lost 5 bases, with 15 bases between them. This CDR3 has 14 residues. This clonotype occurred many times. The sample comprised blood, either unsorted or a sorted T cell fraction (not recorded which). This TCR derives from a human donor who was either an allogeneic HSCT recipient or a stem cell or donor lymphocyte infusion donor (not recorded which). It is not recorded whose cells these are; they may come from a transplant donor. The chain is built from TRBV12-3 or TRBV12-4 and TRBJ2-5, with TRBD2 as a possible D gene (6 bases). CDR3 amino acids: CASSPGLPRETQYF. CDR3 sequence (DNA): TGTGCCAGCAGTCCGGGACTCCCCCGGGAGACCCAGTACTTC.